This entry lists 8 T cell receptor beta chains sequenced from one sample in a study of T-cell memory formation after mild COVID-19. Each CDR3 protein gets one entry after TCRdb re-called the 5' RACE reads with MiXCR. The data hold some 250,000 distinct CDR3 sequences, with 18% observed a single time. The sample taken for sequencing was PBMCs or a T cell subset sorted from them (not recorded which). These receptors all come from a man between 18 and 29 years old who had mild COVID-19 (a few samples of this study predate the infection). Cell type and time point are not known.

The CDR3 region has the DNA TGTGCCAGCAGCCCTAGACGACAGGGTACGGATACGCAGTATTTT. Amino acid sequence: CASSPRRQGTDTQYF. The V gene is TRBV7-9, the J gene TRBJ2-3, with TRBD1 identical over 7 bases. The CDR3 sequence is 15 residues long. Per germline, CDR1 SEHNR and CDR2 FQNEAQ (reference sequence). After removal of 5 bases from V and 6 bases from J, the junction contained 11 bases not matched to a gene.

The gene calls are TRBV5-5 and TRBJ2-4; D is perhaps TRBD1 (7 bases). This CDR3 comprises 13 residues. Between the trimmed V and J ends, which lost 4 bases and 8 bases, there was a span of 13 bases. Germline-derived CDR1 and CDR2 are SGHKS and YYEKEE (reference sequence). CDR3 DNA: TGTGCCAGCAGCCAGGGGGGCCCTGACATTCAGTACTTC. This sequence encodes CASSQGGPDIQYF.

The chain recombines TRBV19 with TRBJ2-3, with D tentatively TRBD1 or TRBD2 (5 bases each). Germline V gene data show CDR1 as LNHDA and CDR2 as SQIVND (reference sequence). This CDR3 comprises 14 residues. The V end lost 5 bases, the J end lost 6 bases, and 15 bases lay between the germline ends. This CDR3 is CASSAPGPWDTQYF. CDR3 nucleotides: TGTGCCAGTAGTGCACCGGGACCCTGGGATACGCAGTATTTT.

The V call is TRBV11-2, the J call TRBJ2-7; no reliable D call. From germline, CDR1 is SGHAT and CDR2 FQNNGV. This CDR3 is built from 13 residues. With 6 bases removed from V and 1 base from J, the gap between germline ends came to 10 bases. The DNA for the CDR3 is TGTGCCAGCAGACCCAGAATGTCCTACGAGCAGTACTTC. This sequence encodes CASRPRMSYEQYF.

The V and J genes are TRBV29-1 and TRBJ2-3; D tentatively reads TRBD1 or TRBD2 (5 bases each). Germline CDR1 and CDR2: SQVTM and ANQGSEA. V was trimmed by 4 bases and J by 2 bases, leaving 16 bases between them. The CDR3 has 15 residues. The CDR3 loop reads CSVVHGAANTDTQYF. The CDR3 nucleotides read TGCAGCGTTGTTCACGGGGCGGCTAACACAGATACGCAGTATTTT.

Concerning this clonotype itself: At one of its ends the junction is not consistent with the germline gene, which may arise from a read error. In nucleotides, the CDR3 is TGCGCCAGCCTTTCAGGGGGCGTGGGAAACAATGAGCAGTTCTTC. This translates into CASLSGGVGNNEQFF. This rearrangement joins TRBV28 to TRBJ2-1; 8 bases are a match to TRBD1. The V gene's germline CDR1 is MDHEN and CDR2 SYDVKM. The length of the CDR3 is 15 residues.

In this sample, this clonotype turned up a few times. The chain employs TRBV7-3 and TRBJ2-1; 13 bases map to TRBD2. Per germline, CDR1 SGHTA and CDR2 FQGTGA. The CDR3 consists of 15 residues. Trimming removed 5 bases from V and 7 bases from J; junction bases left unmatched: 5. CDR3 sequence (DNA): TGTGCCAGCAGCACTAGCGGGGGGGCCTGGAATGAGCAGTTCTTC. It codes for CASSTSGGAWNEQFF.

This clonotype was recorded many times. V usage is TRBV12-3 or TRBV12-4 and J usage is TRBJ2-3; D not certain. V lost 7 bases to trimming and J lost 3 bases, with 14 bases between them. CDR3 length: 14 residues. CDR3: CASTLWLPTDTQYF. Written as DNA, the CDR3 is TGTGCCAGCACCCTATGGCTCCCGACAGATACGCAGTATTTT.